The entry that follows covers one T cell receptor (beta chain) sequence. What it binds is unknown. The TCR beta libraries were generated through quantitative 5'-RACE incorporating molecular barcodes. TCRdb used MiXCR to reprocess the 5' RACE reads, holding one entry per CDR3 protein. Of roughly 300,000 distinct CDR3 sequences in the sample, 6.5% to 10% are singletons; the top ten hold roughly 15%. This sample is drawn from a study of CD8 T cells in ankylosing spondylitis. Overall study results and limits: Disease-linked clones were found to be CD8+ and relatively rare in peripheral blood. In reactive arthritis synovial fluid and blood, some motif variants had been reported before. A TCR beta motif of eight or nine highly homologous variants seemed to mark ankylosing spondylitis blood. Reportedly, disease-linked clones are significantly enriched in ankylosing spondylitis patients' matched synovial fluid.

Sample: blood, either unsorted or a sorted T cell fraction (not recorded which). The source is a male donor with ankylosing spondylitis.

This CDR3 is CASSGTSGLWGSYNEQFF. CDR3 DNA sequence: TGCGCCAGCAGCGGGACTAGCGGGTTATGGGGCTCCTACAATGAGCAGTTCTTC. The gene calls are TRBV5-1 and TRBJ2-1; the match to TRBD2 covers 12 bases. Losses at the gene ends were 4 bases for V and 0 bases for J; bases not matched to a gene: 8. The CDR3 is 18 amino acids. From germline, CDR1 is SGHRS and CDR2 YFSETQ.